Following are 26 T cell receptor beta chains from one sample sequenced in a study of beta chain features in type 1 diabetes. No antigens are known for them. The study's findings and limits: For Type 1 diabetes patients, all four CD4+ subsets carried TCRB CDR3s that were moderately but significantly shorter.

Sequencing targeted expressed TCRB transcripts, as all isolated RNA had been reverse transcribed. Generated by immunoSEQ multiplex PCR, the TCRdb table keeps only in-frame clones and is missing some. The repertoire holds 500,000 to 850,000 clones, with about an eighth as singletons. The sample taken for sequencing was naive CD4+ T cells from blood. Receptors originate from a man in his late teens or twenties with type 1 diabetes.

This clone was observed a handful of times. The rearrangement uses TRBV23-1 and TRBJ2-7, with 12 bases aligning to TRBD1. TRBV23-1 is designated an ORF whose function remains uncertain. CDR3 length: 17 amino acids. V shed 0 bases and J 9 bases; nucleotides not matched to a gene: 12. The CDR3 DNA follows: TGCGCCAGCAGTCAATCGCTGGGGGGACAGGGGGCTATCTCGCAGTACTTC. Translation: CASSQSLGGQGAISQYF.

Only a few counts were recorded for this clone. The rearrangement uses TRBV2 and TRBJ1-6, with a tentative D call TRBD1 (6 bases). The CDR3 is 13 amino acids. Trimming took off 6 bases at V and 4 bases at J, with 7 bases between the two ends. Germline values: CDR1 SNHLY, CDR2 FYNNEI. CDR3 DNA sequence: TGTGCCAGCAGAGGACAGTATAATTCACCCCTCCACTTT. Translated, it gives CASRGQYNSPLHF.

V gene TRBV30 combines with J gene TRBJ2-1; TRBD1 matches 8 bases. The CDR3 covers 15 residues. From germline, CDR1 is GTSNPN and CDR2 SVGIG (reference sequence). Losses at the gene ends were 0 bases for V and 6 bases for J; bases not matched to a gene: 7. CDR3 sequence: CAWSVEDRAFNEQFF. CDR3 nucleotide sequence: TGTGCCTGGAGTGTAGAGGACAGGGCTTTCAATGAGCAGTTCTTC.

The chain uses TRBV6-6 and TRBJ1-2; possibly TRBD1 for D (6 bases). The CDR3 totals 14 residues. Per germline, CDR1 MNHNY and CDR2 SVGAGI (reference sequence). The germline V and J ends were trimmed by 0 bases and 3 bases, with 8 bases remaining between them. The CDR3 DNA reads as TGTGCCAGCAGTTACTCGGACAGAGACTATGGCTACACCTTC. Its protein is CASSYSDRDYGYTF.

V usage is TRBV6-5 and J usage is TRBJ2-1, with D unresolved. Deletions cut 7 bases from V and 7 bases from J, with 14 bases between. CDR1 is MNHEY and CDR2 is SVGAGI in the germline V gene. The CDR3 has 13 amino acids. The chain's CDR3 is CASKGRTVNEQFF. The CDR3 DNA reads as TGTGCCAGCAAAGGACGAACAGTTAATGAGCAGTTCTTC.

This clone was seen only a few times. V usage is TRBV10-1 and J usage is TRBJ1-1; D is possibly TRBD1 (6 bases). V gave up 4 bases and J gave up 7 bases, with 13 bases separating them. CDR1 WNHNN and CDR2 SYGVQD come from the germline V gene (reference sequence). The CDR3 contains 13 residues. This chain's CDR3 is CASSGQKGGEAFF. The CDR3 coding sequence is TGCGCCAGCAGTGGACAGAAGGGGGGTGAAGCTTTCTTT.

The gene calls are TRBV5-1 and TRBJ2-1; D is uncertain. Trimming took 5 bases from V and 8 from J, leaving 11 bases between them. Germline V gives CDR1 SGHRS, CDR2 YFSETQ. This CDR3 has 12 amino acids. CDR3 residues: CASSPDSDEQFF. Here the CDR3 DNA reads TGCGCCAGCAGTCCAGACTCGGATGAGCAGTTCTTC.

This CDR3 is CASSQQSDTQYF. The CDR3 nucleotides read TGTGCCAGCAGCCAACAGTCAGATACGCAGTATTTT. The chain links TRBV14 to TRBJ2-3; no clear D gene. CDR3 length equals 12 residues. V was trimmed by 2 bases and J by 4 bases, leaving 4 bases between them. Germline-derived CDR1 and CDR2 are SGHDN and FVKESK.

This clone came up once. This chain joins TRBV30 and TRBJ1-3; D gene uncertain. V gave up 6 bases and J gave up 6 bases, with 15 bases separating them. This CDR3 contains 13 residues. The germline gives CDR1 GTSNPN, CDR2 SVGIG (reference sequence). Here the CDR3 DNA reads TGTGCCTGCCTAAAGTCTGGGGAAAACACCATATATTTT. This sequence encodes CACLKSGENTIYF. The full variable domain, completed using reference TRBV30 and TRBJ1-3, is SQTIHQWPATLVQPVGSPLSLECTVEGTSNPNLYWYRQAAGRGLQLLFYSVGIGQISSEVPQNLSASRPQDRQFILSSKKLLLSDSGFYLCACLKSGENTIYFGEGSWLTVV.

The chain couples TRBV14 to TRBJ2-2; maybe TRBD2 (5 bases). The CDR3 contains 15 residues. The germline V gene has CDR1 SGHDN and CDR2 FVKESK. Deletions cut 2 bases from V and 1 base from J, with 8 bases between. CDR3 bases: TGTGCCAGCAGCCAAAGACGGGGGAACACCGGGGAGCTGTTTTTT. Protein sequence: CASSQRRGNTGELFF.

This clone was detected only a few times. CDR3 coding DNA: TGTGCCAGCAGCTTATCCCAGGGCCTGAACACTGAAGCTTTCTTT. Translation: CASSLSQGLNTEAFF. This chain connects TRBV5-4 to TRBJ1-1, with D possibly TRBD1 on 5 matching bases. This CDR3 contains 15 residues. Germline V lookup: CDR1 SGHNT, CDR2 YYREEE (reference sequence). Trimming shortened V by 2 bases and J by 0 bases, and 11 bases separated the two germline ends. Based on the CDR3 plus reference TRBV5-4 and TRBJ1-1, the full variable domain is ETGVTQSPTHLIKTRGQQVTLRCSSQSGHNTVSWYQQALGQGPQFIFQYYREEENGRGNFPPRFSGLQFPNYSSELNVNALELDDSALYLCASSLSQGLNTEAFFGQGTRLTVV.

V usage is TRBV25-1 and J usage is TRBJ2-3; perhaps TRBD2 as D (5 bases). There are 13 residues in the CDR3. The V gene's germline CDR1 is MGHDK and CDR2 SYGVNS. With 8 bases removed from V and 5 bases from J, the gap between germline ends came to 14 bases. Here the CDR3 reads CASRSGSVDTQYF. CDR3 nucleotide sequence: TGTGCCAGCCGATCGGGGAGCGTAGATACGCAGTATTTT. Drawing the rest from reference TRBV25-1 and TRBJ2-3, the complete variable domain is EADIYQTPRYLVIGTGKKITLECSQTMGHDKMYWYQQDPGMELHLIHYSYGVNSTEKGDLSSESTVSRIRTEHFPLTLESARPSHTSQYLCASRSGSVDTQYFGPGTRLTVL.

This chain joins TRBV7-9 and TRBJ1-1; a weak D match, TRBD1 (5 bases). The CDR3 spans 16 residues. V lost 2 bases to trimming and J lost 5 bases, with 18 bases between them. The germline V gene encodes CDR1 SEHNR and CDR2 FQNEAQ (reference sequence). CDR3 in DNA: TGTGCCAGCAGCTTACGGGACGACCCTACCCATACTGAAGCTTTCTTT. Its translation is CASSLRDDPTHTEAFF.

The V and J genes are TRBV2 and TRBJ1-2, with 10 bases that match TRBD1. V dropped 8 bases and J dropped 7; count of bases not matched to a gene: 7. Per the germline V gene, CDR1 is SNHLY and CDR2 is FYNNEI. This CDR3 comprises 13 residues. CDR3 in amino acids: CASPSGTGAGYTF. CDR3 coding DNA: TGTGCCAGCCCTAGTGGGACAGGGGCTGGCTACACCTTC.

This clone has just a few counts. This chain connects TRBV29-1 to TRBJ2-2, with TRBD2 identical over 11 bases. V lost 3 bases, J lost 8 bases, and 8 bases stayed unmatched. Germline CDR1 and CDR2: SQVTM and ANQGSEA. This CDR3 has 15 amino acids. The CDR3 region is CSVEFGTSGRGELFF. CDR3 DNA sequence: TGCAGCGTTGAGTTCGGGACTAGCGGCAGAGGGGAGCTGTTTTTT.

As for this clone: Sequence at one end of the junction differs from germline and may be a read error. The CDR3 DNA reads TGTGCTAGCAGCCGTCAGGGGTTCACAGATACGCAGTATTTT. This encodes CASSRQGFTDTQYF. The V gene is TRBV7-7, the J gene TRBJ2-3, with D perhaps matching TRBD1 (6 bases). The CDR3 runs 14 residues. The germline gives CDR1 SSHAT, CDR2 FNYEAQ (reference sequence).

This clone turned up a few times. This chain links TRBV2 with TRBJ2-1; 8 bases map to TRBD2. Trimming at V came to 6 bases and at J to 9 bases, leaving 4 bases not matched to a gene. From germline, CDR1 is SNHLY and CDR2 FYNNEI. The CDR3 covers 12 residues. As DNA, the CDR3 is TGTGCCAGCAGGGGACTAGTGGGTGAGCAGTTCTTC. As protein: CASRGLVGEQFF.

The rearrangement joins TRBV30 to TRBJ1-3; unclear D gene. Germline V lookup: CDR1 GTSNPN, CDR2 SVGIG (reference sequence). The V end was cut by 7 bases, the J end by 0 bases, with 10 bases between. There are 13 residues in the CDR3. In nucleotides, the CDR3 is TGTGCCTTGACGGAGCACTCTGGAAACACCATATATTTT. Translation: CALTEHSGNTIYF.

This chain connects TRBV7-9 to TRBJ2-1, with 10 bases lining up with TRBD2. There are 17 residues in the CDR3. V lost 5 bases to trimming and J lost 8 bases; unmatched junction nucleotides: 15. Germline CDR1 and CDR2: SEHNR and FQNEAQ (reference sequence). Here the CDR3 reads CASSRWSSGRAEDEQFF. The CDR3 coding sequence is TGTGCCAGCAGCCGATGGAGCAGCGGGAGGGCCGAGGATGAGCAGTTCTTC.

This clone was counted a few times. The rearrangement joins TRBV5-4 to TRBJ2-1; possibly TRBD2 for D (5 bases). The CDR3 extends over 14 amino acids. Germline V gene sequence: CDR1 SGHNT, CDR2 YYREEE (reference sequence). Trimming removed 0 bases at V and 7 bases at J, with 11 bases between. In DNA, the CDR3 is TGTGCCAGCAGCTTGGCCGGGGTACGGAATGAGCAGTTCTTC. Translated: CASSLAGVRNEQFF.

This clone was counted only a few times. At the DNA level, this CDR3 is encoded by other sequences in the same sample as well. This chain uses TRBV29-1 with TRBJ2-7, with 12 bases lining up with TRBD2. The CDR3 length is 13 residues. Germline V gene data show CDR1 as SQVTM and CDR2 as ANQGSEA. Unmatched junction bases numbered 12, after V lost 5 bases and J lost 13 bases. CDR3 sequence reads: CSVRLTSGSRCYF. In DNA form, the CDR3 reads TGCAGCGTTCGGTTGACTAGCGGGAGTCGGTGTTACTTC.

CDR3 DNA sequence: TGTGCCAGTAGTAGACAGGGGAGAAATCAGCCCCAGCATTTT. The encoded protein is CASSRQGRNQPQHF. The chain recombines TRBV19 with TRBJ1-5; the match to TRBD1 covers 8 bases. Germline V lookup: CDR1 LNHDA, CDR2 SQIVND (reference sequence). V shed 4 bases and J 4 bases; nucleotides not matched to a gene: 3. The CDR3 runs to 14 residues.

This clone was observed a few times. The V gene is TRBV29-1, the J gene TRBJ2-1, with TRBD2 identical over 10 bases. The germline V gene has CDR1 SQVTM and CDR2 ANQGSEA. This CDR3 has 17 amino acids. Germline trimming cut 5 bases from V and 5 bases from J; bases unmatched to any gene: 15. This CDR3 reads CSVLGRLAGVRNNEQFF. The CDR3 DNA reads TGCAGCGTTTTGGGCCGGCTAGCGGGAGTCCGGAACAATGAGCAGTTCTTC.

This chain's CDR3 is CASSPLPALSGQYEQYF. In DNA, the CDR3 is TGTGCCAGCTCACCTCTCCCCGCCTTATCAGGGCAATACGAGCAGTACTTC. The chain links TRBV18 to TRBJ2-7; perhaps TRBD1 as D (5 bases). V dropped 3 bases and J dropped 4 bases, with 22 bases sitting between them. Germline CDR1 KGHSH, CDR2 LQKENI. This CDR3 is 17 amino acids long.

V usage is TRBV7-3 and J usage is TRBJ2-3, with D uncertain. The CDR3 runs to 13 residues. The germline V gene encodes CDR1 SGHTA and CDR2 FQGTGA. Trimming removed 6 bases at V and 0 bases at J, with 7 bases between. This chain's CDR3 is CASREASTDTQYF. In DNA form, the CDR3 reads TGTGCCAGCAGGGAAGCTAGCACAGATACGCAGTATTTT.

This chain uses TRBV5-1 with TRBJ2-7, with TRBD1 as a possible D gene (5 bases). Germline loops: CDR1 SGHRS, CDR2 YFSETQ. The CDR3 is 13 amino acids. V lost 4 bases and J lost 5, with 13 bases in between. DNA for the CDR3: TGCGCCAGCAGCCTATTCGCAGGGAACGAGCAGTACTTC. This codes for CASSLFAGNEQYF. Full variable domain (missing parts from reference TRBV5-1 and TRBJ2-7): KAGVTQTPRYLIKTRGQQVTLSCSPISGHRSVSWYQQTPGQGLQFLFEYFSETQRNKGNFPGRFSGRQFSNSRSEMNVSTLELGDSALYLCASSLFAGNEQYFGPGTRLTVT.